Sequencing of this TCR beta chain was carried out in a study of blood T cell repertoires in COVID-19. Study at large: Samples of COVID-19 (acute and convalescent) were obtained from the United States, Italy and Spain. PBMCs, B-cell-depleted T cells, or T cells provided the cDNA or gDNA that made up the material.

Study processing details: Estimation of nucleated cell counts was performed using reference gene primer amplification. The data were produced by immunoSEQ multiplex PCR, yet TCRdb's version contains in-frame clones alone and is incomplete. V and J calls and clone size come straight from that table; D and trimming were deduced from the DNA. This sample carries 30,000 to 45,000 clones, roughly 90% of them seen once, and the ten largest clones take 9% to 13%. This CDR3 region has 16 residues. Germline V gives CDR1 KGHSH, CDR2 LQKENI. Trimming at V came to 4 bases and at J to 3 bases, leaving 4 bases not matched to a gene.

The sequencing input was peripheral blood. The V call is TRBV18, the J call TRBJ2-3; TRBD2 matches at 13 bases. The TCR originated in a man in his sixties or seventies with acute or convalescent COVID-19. The CDR3 is CASSQGTSGATDTQYF. DNA of the CDR3: TGTGCCAGCTCACAAGGGACTAGCGGGGCTACAGATACGCAGTATTTT.